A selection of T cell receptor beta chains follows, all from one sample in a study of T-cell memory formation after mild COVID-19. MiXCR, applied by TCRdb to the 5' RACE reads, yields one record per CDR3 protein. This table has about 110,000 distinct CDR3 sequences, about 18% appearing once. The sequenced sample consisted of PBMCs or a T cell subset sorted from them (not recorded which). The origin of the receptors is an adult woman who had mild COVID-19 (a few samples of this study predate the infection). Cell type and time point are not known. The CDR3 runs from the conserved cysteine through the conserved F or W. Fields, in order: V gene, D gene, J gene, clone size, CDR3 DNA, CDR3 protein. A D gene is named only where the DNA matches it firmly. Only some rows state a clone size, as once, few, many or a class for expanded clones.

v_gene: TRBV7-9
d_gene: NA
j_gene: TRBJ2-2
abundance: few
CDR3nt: TGTGCCAGCAGCTACCCGATAGGGGACGGCGGGGAGCTGTTTTTT
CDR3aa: CASSYPIGDGGELFF

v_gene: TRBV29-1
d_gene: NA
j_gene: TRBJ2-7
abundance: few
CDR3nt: TGCAGCGTTGATGTTGACGGGGGGCCGTCCGAGCAGTACTTC
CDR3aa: CSVDVDGGPSEQYF

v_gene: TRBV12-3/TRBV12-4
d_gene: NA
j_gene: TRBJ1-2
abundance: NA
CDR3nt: TGTGCCAGCAGTTTAGCGGGATCCCTGGGCTACACCTTC
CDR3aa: CASSLAGSLGYTF

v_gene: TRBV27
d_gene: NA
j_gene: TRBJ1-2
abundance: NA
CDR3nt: TGTGCCAGCAGTTTGGGGGGAAGAATTGATGGCTACACCTTC
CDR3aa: CASSLGGRIDGYTF

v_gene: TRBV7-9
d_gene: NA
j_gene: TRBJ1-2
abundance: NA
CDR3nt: TGTGCCAGCAGCACGCCCCTTGGGTCCATCTACTATGGCTACACCTTC
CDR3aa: CASSTPLGSIYYGYTF

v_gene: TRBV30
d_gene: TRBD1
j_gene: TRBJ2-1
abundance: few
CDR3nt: TGTGCCTGGAGTGGAGAGGACAGGGTTTTTGAGCAGTTCTTC
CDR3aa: CAWSGEDRVFEQFF

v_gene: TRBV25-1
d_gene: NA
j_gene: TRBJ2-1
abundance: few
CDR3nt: TGTGCCAGCAGTGATCCCAGGTATGAGCAGTTCTTC
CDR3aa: CASSDPRYEQFF

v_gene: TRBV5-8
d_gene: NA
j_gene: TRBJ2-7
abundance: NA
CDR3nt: TGTGCCAGCAGCCTCGGAGTAAGCTCCTACGAGCAGTACTTC
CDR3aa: CASSLGVSSYEQYF

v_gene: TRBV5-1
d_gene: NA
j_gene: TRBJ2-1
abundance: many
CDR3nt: TGCGCCAGCAGCTTTAGACTAGACCCCTACAATGAGCAGTTCTTC
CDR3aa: CASSFRLDPYNEQFF

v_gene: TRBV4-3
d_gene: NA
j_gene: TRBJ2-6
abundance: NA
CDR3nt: TGCGCCAGCAGCAAAGGCCCAGCCGCAGGGAACTCTGGGGCCAACGTCCTGACTTTC
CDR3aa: CASSKGPAAGNSGANVLTF

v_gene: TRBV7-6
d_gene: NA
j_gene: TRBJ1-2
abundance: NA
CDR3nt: TGTGCCAGCAGCTTTTCGGGAAGCTGGGGCTACACCTTC
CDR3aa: CASSFSGSWGYTF

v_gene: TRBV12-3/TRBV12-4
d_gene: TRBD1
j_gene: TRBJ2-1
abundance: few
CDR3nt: TGTGCCAGCACCCCTTGGGGACAGGGTGCCTACAATGAGCAGTTCTTC
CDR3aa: CASTPWGQGAYNEQFF

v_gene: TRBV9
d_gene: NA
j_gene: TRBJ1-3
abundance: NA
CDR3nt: TGTGCCAGCAGCGCCGGAGCCTCTCACTCTGGAAACACCATATATTTT
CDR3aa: CASSAGASHSGNTIYF

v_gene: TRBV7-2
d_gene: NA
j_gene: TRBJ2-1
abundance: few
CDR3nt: TGTGCCAGCAGCCCGGTCTCGAACCCAGAGCAGTTCTTC
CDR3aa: CASSPVSNPEQFF

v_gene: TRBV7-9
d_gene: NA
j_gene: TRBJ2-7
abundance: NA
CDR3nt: TGTGCCAGCAGCTCCCAGGATAACGAGCAGTACTTC
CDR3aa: CASSSQDNEQYF

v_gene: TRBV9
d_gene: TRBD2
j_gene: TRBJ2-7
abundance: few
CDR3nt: TGTGCCAGCAGCTTCGGCGGGGGGGCTTACGAGCAGTACTTC
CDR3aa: CASSFGGGAYEQYF

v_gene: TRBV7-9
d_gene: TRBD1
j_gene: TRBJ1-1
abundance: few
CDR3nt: TGTGCCAGCAGCCCACAGGGGGCGGGGACTGAAGCTTTCTTT
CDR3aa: CASSPQGAGTEAFF

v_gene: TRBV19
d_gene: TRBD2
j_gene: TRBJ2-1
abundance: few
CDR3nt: TGTGCCAGTAGTCTAGCGGGGAGCAATGAGCAGTTCTTC
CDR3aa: CASSLAGSNEQFF

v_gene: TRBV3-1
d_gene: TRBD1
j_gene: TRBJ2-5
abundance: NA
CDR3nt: TGTGCCAGCAGCCAAGATCGCCAGGGGGCTCACGAGACCCAGTACTTC
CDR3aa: CASSQDRQGAHETQYF

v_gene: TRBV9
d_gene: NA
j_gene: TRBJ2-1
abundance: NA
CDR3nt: TGTGCCAGCAGCGTAGACGGTCAGGGCAATGAGCAGTTCTTC
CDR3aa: CASSVDGQGNEQFF

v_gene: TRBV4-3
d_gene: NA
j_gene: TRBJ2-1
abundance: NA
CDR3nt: TGCGCCAGCAGCCAAGGTCTTGCAGGTTCAGGGGACAATGAGCAGTTCTTC
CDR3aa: CASSQGLAGSGDNEQFF

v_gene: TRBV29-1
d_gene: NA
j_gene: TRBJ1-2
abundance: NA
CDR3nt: TGCAGCGTTGAATACATCTCGGGCTACACCTTC
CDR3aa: CSVEYISGYTF

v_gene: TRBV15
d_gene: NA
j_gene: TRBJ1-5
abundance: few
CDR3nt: TGTGCCACCAGCAGTGGGGGAAATCAGCCCCAGCATTTT
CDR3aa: CATSSGGNQPQHF

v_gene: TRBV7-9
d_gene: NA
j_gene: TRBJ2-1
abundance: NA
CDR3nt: TGTGCCAGCAGCTTAGGGGGGCCACCCTCCTACAATGAGCAGTTCTTC
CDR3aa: CASSLGGPPSYNEQFF

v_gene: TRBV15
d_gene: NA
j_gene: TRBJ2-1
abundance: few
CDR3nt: TGTGCCACCAGCAGATGGGGATCGGGAGACAATGAGCAGTTCTTC
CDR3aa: CATSRWGSGDNEQFF

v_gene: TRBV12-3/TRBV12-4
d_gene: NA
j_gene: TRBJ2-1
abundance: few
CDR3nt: TGTGCCAGCAGTTCAGGGGGGGCTGGTGAGCAGTTCTTC
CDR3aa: CASSSGGAGEQFF

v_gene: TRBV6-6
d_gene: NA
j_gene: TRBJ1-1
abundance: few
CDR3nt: TGTGCCAGCAGTTACTCGTCGTTAGGGGCCACTGAAGCTTTCTTT
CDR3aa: CASSYSSLGATEAFF

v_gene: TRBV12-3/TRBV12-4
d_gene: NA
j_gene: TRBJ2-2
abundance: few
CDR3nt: TGTGCCACCACGAACACCGGGGAGCTGTTTTTT
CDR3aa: CATTNTGELFF

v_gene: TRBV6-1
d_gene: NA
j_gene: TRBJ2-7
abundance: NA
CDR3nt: TGTGCCAGCACCCCCCGGGACCGAGCCTACGAGCAGTACTTC
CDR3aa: CASTPRDRAYEQYF

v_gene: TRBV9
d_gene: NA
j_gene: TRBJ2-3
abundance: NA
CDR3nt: TGTGCCAGCAGCACTCCACGAGGGGGAGCCCTGGGCCCCTCTCGCACAGATACGCAGTATTTT
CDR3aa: CASSTPRGGALGPSRTDTQYF

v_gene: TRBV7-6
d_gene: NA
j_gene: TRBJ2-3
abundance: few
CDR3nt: TGTGCCAGCAGCTTAGCTGCAGGGCGCACGACAGATACGCAGTATTTT
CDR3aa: CASSLAAGRTTDTQYF

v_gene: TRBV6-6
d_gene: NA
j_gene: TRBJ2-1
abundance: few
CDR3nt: TGTGCCAGCAGTTACTCGATCGGGACCCCTCGCAATGAGCAGTTCTTC
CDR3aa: CASSYSIGTPRNEQFF

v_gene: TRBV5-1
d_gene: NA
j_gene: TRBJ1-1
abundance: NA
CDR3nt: TGCGCCAGCAGAGACCCGGGGGGTTTTGGTCACACTGAAGCTTTCTTT
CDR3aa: CASRDPGGFGHTEAFF

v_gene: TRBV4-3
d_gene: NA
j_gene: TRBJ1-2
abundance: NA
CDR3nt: TGCGCCAGCAGCCAAGATTTCGTGGTTGATTTCGGCTACACCTTC
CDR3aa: CASSQDFVVDFGYTF

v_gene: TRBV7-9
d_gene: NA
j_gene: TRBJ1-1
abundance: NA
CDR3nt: TGTGCCATTCTGTTCAGGGTTGACACTGAAGCTTTCTTT
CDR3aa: CAILFRVDTEAFF